This is a list of T cell receptor beta chains from one sample in a study of blood T cell repertoires in COVID-19. Clones were sequenced by immunoSEQ multiplex PCR, and TCRdb holds only the in-frame ones, with some missing. The data show 100,000 to 150,000 clones, with around four fifths seen just once and 5.5% to 6% held by the top ten. Sequencing was done on a sample of peripheral blood. All receptors come from a man of 80 years or more with active or convalescent COVID-19. Both conserved end residues are part of each CDR3. Each record gives: D gene, clone size, J gene, V gene, CDR3 DNA, CDR3 protein. A D gene is named only where the DNA matches it firmly. A clone size is listed for some rows: how often the clone was seen (once, few, many), or a class if it is expanded.

d_gene: TRBD2
abundance: .
j_gene: TRBJ2-3
v_gene: TRBV9
CDR3nt: TGTGCCAGCAGTTTAGCGGGGGGACGAGATACGCAGTATTTT
CDR3aa: CASSLAGGRDTQYF

d_gene: TRBD1
abundance: few
j_gene: TRBJ2-5
v_gene: TRBV19
CDR3nt: TGTGCCAGTAGTAGGGGACAGTCCCAAGAGACCCAGTACTTC
CDR3aa: CASSRGQSQETQYF

d_gene: .
abundance: .
j_gene: TRBJ2-3
v_gene: TRBV7-8
CDR3nt: TGTGCCAGCAGCCGAGTCGTGTCCACAGATACGCAGTATTTT
CDR3aa: CASSRVVSTDTQYF

d_gene: TRBD1
abundance: .
j_gene: TRBJ1-5
v_gene: TRBV5-1
CDR3nt: TGCGCCAGCCGGGAGGGGGCAGGTGATAATCAGCCCCAGCATTTT
CDR3aa: CASREGAGDNQPQHF

d_gene: TRBD1
abundance: .
j_gene: TRBJ1-5
v_gene: TRBV2
CDR3nt: TGTGCCAGCAGTCAAGGACAGGGAGGTCAGCCCCAGCATTTT
CDR3aa: CASSQGQGGQPQHF

d_gene: .
abundance: .
j_gene: TRBJ1-2
v_gene: TRBV3-1/TRBV3-2
CDR3nt: TGTGCCAGCAGCCAGTCGATCGGTAACGGCTATGGCTACACCTTC
CDR3aa: CASSQSIGNGYGYTF

d_gene: TRBD1
abundance: .
j_gene: TRBJ1-1
v_gene: TRBV18
CDR3nt: TGTGCCAGCACACAGGGGAACATGAACACTGAAGCTTTCTTT
CDR3aa: CASTQGNMNTEAFF

d_gene: .
abundance: .
j_gene: TRBJ2-7
v_gene: TRBV7-2
CDR3nt: TGTGCCAGCAGCTTCTACAGGGCCGAGCAGTACTTC
CDR3aa: CASSFYRAEQYF

d_gene: TRBD2
abundance: .
j_gene: TRBJ2-5
v_gene: TRBV14
CDR3nt: TGTGCCAGCAGCCACCTGGGGCGGGGGAGCCAAGAGACCCAGTACTTC
CDR3aa: CASSHLGRGSQETQYF

d_gene: .
abundance: once
j_gene: TRBJ2-5
v_gene: TRBV3-1/TRBV3-2
CDR3nt: TGTGCCAGCAGCCCTCGGACAGAAACTAGGGAGACCCAGTACTTC
CDR3aa: CASSPRTETRETQYF

d_gene: TRBD1
abundance: .
j_gene: TRBJ2-7
v_gene: TRBV9
CDR3nt: TGTGCCAGCAGCGCCGGGACAGGAACCTACGAGCAGTACTTC
CDR3aa: CASSAGTGTYEQYF

d_gene: TRBD1
abundance: .
j_gene: TRBJ2-7
v_gene: TRBV11-3
CDR3nt: TGTGCCAGCAGCCCCGCGGGACAGGGGCAGAACGAGCAGTACTTC
CDR3aa: CASSPAGQGQNEQYF

d_gene: .
abundance: .
j_gene: TRBJ2-1
v_gene: TRBV7-2
CDR3nt: TGTGCCAGCAGCTTTGGATCCCTAGCGAATTCGTTTTACAATGAGCAGTTCTTC
CDR3aa: CASSFGSLANSFYNEQFF

d_gene: TRBD1
abundance: .
j_gene: TRBJ1-5
v_gene: TRBV7-9
CDR3nt: TGTGCCAGCAGCTCAACAGGGGATAGCAATCAGCCCCAGCATTTT
CDR3aa: CASSSTGDSNQPQHF

d_gene: TRBD2
abundance: .
j_gene: TRBJ2-7
v_gene: TRBV7-9
CDR3nt: TGTGCCAGCAGCCTCGTTAGCGGGGGATCCTACGAGCAGTACTTC
CDR3aa: CASSLVSGGSYEQYF

d_gene: .
abundance: few
j_gene: TRBJ1-5
v_gene: TRBV10-3
CDR3nt: TGTGCCATCAGCTCTCAGGGGCCGCAATATAGCAATCAGCCCCAGCATTTT
CDR3aa: CAISSQGPQYSNQPQHF

d_gene: .
abundance: .
j_gene: TRBJ1-2
v_gene: TRBV6-5
CDR3nt: TGTGCCAGCGGGGCAGGGGTCCGCTACACCTTC
CDR3aa: CASGAGVRYTF

d_gene: .
abundance: .
j_gene: TRBJ1-2
v_gene: TRBV7-2
CDR3nt: TGTGCCAGCAGCTCCTCCGAACAGGTGAACTATGGCTACACCTTC
CDR3aa: CASSSSEQVNYGYTF

d_gene: TRBD1
abundance: .
j_gene: TRBJ1-2
v_gene: TRBV7-2
CDR3nt: TGTGCCAGCAGCCCAGGACAGGGTTCCGACTATGGCTACACCTTC
CDR3aa: CASSPGQGSDYGYTF

d_gene: TRBD2
abundance: once
j_gene: TRBJ2-4
v_gene: TRBV7-7
CDR3nt: TGTGCCAGCAGCTTGGCTAGCGGGGAAGTCTTGGTCAAAAACATTCAGTACTTC
CDR3aa: CASSLASGEVLVKNIQYF

d_gene: .
abundance: .
j_gene: TRBJ1-3
v_gene: TRBV6-1
CDR3nt: TGTGCCAGCAGTGAATCGAGTCCGGTCGCGGGCAGCACCATATATTTT
CDR3aa: CASSESSPVAGSTIYF

d_gene: .
abundance: .
j_gene: TRBJ1-5
v_gene: TRBV12-3/TRBV12-4
CDR3nt: TGTGCCAGCAATACAGGGCTTGGTCAGCCCCAGCATTTT
CDR3aa: CASNTGLGQPQHF

d_gene: TRBD2
abundance: once
j_gene: TRBJ2-1
v_gene: TRBV7-8
CDR3nt: TGTGCCAGCAGCCCTCTAGCGGGGCCCCGAGGTGAGCAGTTCTTC
CDR3aa: CASSPLAGPRGEQFF

d_gene: .
abundance: .
j_gene: TRBJ1-5
v_gene: TRBV19
CDR3nt: TGTGCCAGTAGTATAGATCCCCTTACTTTTAGGCCCCAGCATTTT
CDR3aa: CASSIDPLTFRPQHF

d_gene: TRBD2
abundance: .
j_gene: TRBJ2-5
v_gene: TRBV5-1
CDR3nt: TGCGCCAGCAGCTTGGTATTTAGCGGGGGGGCCGGAGAGACCCAGTACTTC
CDR3aa: CASSLVFSGGAGETQYF

d_gene: TRBD1
abundance: .
j_gene: TRBJ2-2
v_gene: TRBV29-1
CDR3nt: TGCAGCGTTGCCCTGGGAGAGGGGGCGTCCGGGGAGCTGTTTTTT
CDR3aa: CSVALGEGASGELFF

d_gene: .
abundance: once
j_gene: TRBJ2-2
v_gene: TRBV4-3
CDR3nt: TGCGCCAGCAGCCAAGATAGGAGTACCGGGGAGCTGTTTTTT
CDR3aa: CASSQDRSTGELFF

d_gene: .
abundance: .
j_gene: TRBJ1-1
v_gene: TRBV11-2
CDR3nt: TGTGCCAGCAGCTCCTCGCAGGGGAACACTGAAGCTTTCTTT
CDR3aa: CASSSSQGNTEAFF

d_gene: TRBD1
abundance: .
j_gene: TRBJ1-1
v_gene: TRBV25-1
CDR3nt: TGTGCCAGCAGTAAGACAGGGGGCACTGAAGCTTTCTTT
CDR3aa: CASSKTGGTEAFF

d_gene: TRBD1
abundance: few
j_gene: TRBJ1-2
v_gene: TRBV14
CDR3nt: TGTGCCAGCAGCCCGGGACAGGGGGGATATGGCTACACCTTC
CDR3aa: CASSPGQGGYGYTF

d_gene: .
abundance: .
j_gene: TRBJ1-6
v_gene: TRBV5-1
CDR3nt: TGCGCCAGCAGCTTGGAACGAGATTCACCCCTCCACTTT
CDR3aa: CASSLERDSPLHF

d_gene: .
abundance: .
j_gene: TRBJ2-7
v_gene: TRBV7-8
CDR3nt: TGTGCCAGCAGCTCTGTTGGGCAGAACTACGAGCAGTACTTC
CDR3aa: CASSSVGQNYEQYF

d_gene: .
abundance: .
j_gene: TRBJ1-2
v_gene: TRBV18
CDR3nt: TGTGCCAGCTCACTCGGGGGTTTAAACTATGGCTACACCTTC
CDR3aa: CASSLGGLNYGYTF

d_gene: .
abundance: .
j_gene: TRBJ1-1
v_gene: TRBV2
CDR3nt: TGTGCCAGCAGTAAGGGGGTGTTGAACACTGAAGCTTTCTTT
CDR3aa: CASSKGVLNTEAFF

d_gene: .
abundance: .
j_gene: TRBJ1-3
v_gene: TRBV9
CDR3nt: TGTGCCAGCAGCTTCCGGGAGAGGGACACCATATATTTT
CDR3aa: CASSFRERDTIYF

d_gene: .
abundance: .
j_gene: TRBJ2-3
v_gene: TRBV7-3
CDR3nt: TGTGCCAGCAGCCGTGGGGGGACTAGCACAGATACGCAGTATTTT
CDR3aa: CASSRGGTSTDTQYF

d_gene: .
abundance: .
j_gene: TRBJ2-3
v_gene: TRBV9
CDR3nt: TGTGCCAGCAGCGCACCTGGGGGCGCAAGCACAGATACGCAGTATTTT
CDR3aa: CASSAPGGASTDTQYF

d_gene: .
abundance: .
j_gene: TRBJ2-7
v_gene: TRBV3-1/TRBV3-2
CDR3nt: TGTGCCAGCAGCCAAGATCTAGGGAGTTACGAGCAGTACTTC
CDR3aa: CASSQDLGSYEQYF

d_gene: .
abundance: .
j_gene: TRBJ2-6
v_gene: TRBV18
CDR3nt: TGTGCCAGCTCAACAGACAGGTCTGGGGCCAACGTCCTGACTTTC
CDR3aa: CASSTDRSGANVLTF

d_gene: .
abundance: .
j_gene: TRBJ1-5
v_gene: TRBV6-2/TRBV6-3
CDR3nt: TGTGCCAGCAGTGACCGACGAGGACACAGCAATCAGCCCCAGCATTTT
CDR3aa: CASSDRRGHSNQPQHF

d_gene: .
abundance: .
j_gene: TRBJ2-5
v_gene: TRBV7-2
CDR3nt: TGTGCCAGCACCGCTCTAGGAGGCCAAGAGACCCAGTACTTC
CDR3aa: CASTALGGQETQYF

d_gene: TRBD2
abundance: .
j_gene: TRBJ2-5
v_gene: TRBV6-5
CDR3nt: TGTGCCAGCACGTGGACTAGACTAGTCCAAGAGACCCAGTACTTC
CDR3aa: CASTWTRLVQETQYF

d_gene: TRBD1
abundance: .
j_gene: TRBJ1-1
v_gene: TRBV2
CDR3nt: TGTGCCAGCAGTGCGACAGGGGTATTCACTGAAGCTTTCTTT
CDR3aa: CASSATGVFTEAFF

d_gene: .
abundance: .
j_gene: TRBJ2-7
v_gene: TRBV6-6
CDR3nt: TGTGCCAGCAGTTCCAGGGTCTACATCGAGCAGTACTTC
CDR3aa: CASSSRVYIEQYF

d_gene: TRBD2
abundance: .
j_gene: TRBJ2-5
v_gene: TRBV5-1
CDR3nt: TGCGCCAGCAGCTTGAGCGGGGGGGAAGAGACCCAGTACTTC
CDR3aa: CASSLSGGEETQYF

d_gene: TRBD1
abundance: many
j_gene: TRBJ2-2
v_gene: TRBV2
CDR3nt: TGTGCCAGCAGTGATCTGACAGGGGGCACCGGGGAGCTGTTTTTT
CDR3aa: CASSDLTGGTGELFF

d_gene: .
abundance: .
j_gene: TRBJ1-3
v_gene: TRBV9
CDR3nt: TGTGCCAGCAGCGCCCAGACACTCTCTGGAAACACCATATATTTT
CDR3aa: CASSAQTLSGNTIYF

d_gene: TRBD1
abundance: .
j_gene: TRBJ2-3
v_gene: TRBV4-3
CDR3nt: TGCGCCAGCAGCCAAGAGTCTCGGACAGGGACCACAAGTTGGGGTACGCAGTATTTT
CDR3aa: CASSQESRTGTTSWGTQYF

d_gene: TRBD2
abundance: once
j_gene: TRBJ2-5
v_gene: TRBV7-9
CDR3nt: TGTGCCAGCAGCTTGGGACAACCCGGGACTAGCAGTCAAGAGACCCAGTACTTC
CDR3aa: CASSLGQPGTSSQETQYF

d_gene: TRBD1
abundance: .
j_gene: TRBJ1-5
v_gene: TRBV28
CDR3nt: TGTGCCAGCAGCTCACGCAACACAGGGGCGAGCAATCAGCCCCAGCATTTT
CDR3aa: CASSSRNTGASNQPQHF

d_gene: .
abundance: .
j_gene: TRBJ2-3
v_gene: TRBV7-2
CDR3nt: TGTGCCAGCAGCCCAAAGGGACTGACCACAGATACGCAGTATTTT
CDR3aa: CASSPKGLTTDTQYF

d_gene: .
abundance: .
j_gene: TRBJ1-4
v_gene: TRBV5-1
CDR3nt: TGCGCCAGCAGCCGGGTGGCGACAGACAATGAAAAACTGTTTTTT
CDR3aa: CASSRVATDNEKLFF

d_gene: .
abundance: once
j_gene: TRBJ2-7
v_gene: TRBV18
CDR3nt: TGTGCCAGCTCACAGACGACAGGACCTGTTTTCTACGAGCAGTACTTC
CDR3aa: CASSQTTGPVFYEQYF

d_gene: .
abundance: .
j_gene: TRBJ2-2
v_gene: TRBV18
CDR3nt: TGTGCCAGCTCACCCGGAGGGACCGTACGACCCCTCAACACCGGGGAGCTGTTTTTT
CDR3aa: CASSPGGTVRPLNTGELFF

d_gene: TRBD1
abundance: .
j_gene: TRBJ2-3
v_gene: TRBV9
CDR3nt: TGTGCCAGCACCAATAGACAGGGCTATTCTAGCACAGATACGCAGTATTTT
CDR3aa: CASTNRQGYSSTDTQYF

d_gene: TRBD1
abundance: .
j_gene: TRBJ2-5
v_gene: TRBV18
CDR3nt: TGTGCCAGCTTCGAGGGGACAGGGAAAGAGACCCAGTACTTC
CDR3aa: CASFEGTGKETQYF

d_gene: TRBD1
abundance: once
j_gene: TRBJ1-2
v_gene: TRBV18
CDR3nt: TGTGCCAGCCGGGACAGGGAATATAACTATGGCTACACCTTC
CDR3aa: CASRDREYNYGYTF

d_gene: .
abundance: once
j_gene: TRBJ1-2
v_gene: TRBV3-1/TRBV3-2
CDR3nt: TGTGCCAGCAGCCAAGTCGGGGACACCGGCGGTGGCTACACCTTC
CDR3aa: CASSQVGDTGGGYTF

d_gene: TRBD2
abundance: .
j_gene: TRBJ2-5
v_gene: TRBV25-1
CDR3nt: TGTGCCAGCAGGGCCTCTAGCGGGGGGGAGACCCAGTACTTC
CDR3aa: CASRASSGGETQYF

d_gene: TRBD1
abundance: .
j_gene: TRBJ1-2
v_gene: TRBV6-2/TRBV6-3
CDR3nt: TGTGCCAGCAGTCTACGGACAGGCAGCTATGGCTACACCTTC
CDR3aa: CASSLRTGSYGYTF